The 4 T cell receptor beta chains below all came from one sample that was sequenced in a study of shared clonotypes between healthy human individuals. The repertoire was sequenced with immunoSEQ multiplex PCR; TCRdb's copy has only in-frame clones and lacks some. This table holds hundreds of thousands of clones, more than 70% found once. Source material: memory CD4+ T cells sorted from blood. Subset of the sample: CD45RA-negative fraction. Receptor source: a woman aged 25 to 39 in good health.

The J gene is TRBJ2-2, the V gene TRBV11-2; D gene unclear. V lost 3 bases to trimming and J lost 5 bases, with 10 bases between them. Germline assignment: CDR1 SGHAT and CDR2 FQNNGV. This CDR3 comprises 14 residues. CDR3 residues: CASSLAYGTGELFF. DNA of the CDR3: TGTGCCAGCAGCTTGGCCTACGGTACCGGGGAGCTGTTTTTT. The full variable domain, rest sourced from reference TRBV11-2 and TRBJ2-2, is EAGVAQSPRYKIIEKRQSVAFWCNPISGHATLYWYQQILGQGPKLLIQFQNNGVVDDSQLPKDRFSAERLKGVDSTLKIQPAKLEDSAVYLCASSLAYGTGELFFGEGSRLTVL.

This clone has more than one count but fewer than ten. The chain employs TRBV5-1 and TRBJ2-3; D is possibly TRBD1 (5 bases). V was cut by 0 bases and J by 4 bases, with 12 bases left in between. From germline, CDR1 is SGHRS and CDR2 YFSETQ. CDR3 length: 15 residues. The CDR3, as DNA: TGCGCCAGCAGCTTGGAAGGTGGGGCGGCAGATACGCAGTATTTT. This sequence encodes CASSLEGGAADTQYF.

The chain links TRBV30 to TRBJ1-4; D is unclear. Looked up from germline, CDR1 is GTSNPN and CDR2 is SVGIG (reference sequence). The CDR3 extends over 14 amino acids. Trimming took 0 bases from V and 8 from J, leaving 13 bases between them. CDR3 sequence: CAWSVGGDREKLFF. CDR3 nucleotides: TGTGCCTGGAGTGTAGGCGGGGATCGGGAAAAACTGTTTTTT.

The V call is TRBV7-8, the J call TRBJ2-5; 9 bases are shared with TRBD1. CDR1 and CDR2 from the germline V gene are SGHVS and FQNEAQ. The CDR3 length is 14 residues. Losses at the gene ends were 5 bases for V and 4 bases for J; bases not matched to a gene: 5. The CDR3 sequence is CASSRDRVGETQYF. DNA of the CDR3: TGTGCCAGCAGCCGGGACAGGGTGGGAGAGACCCAGTACTTC.